Presented here are 4 T cell receptor beta chains from one specimen sequenced in a study of PD-L1 blockade in urothelial cancer. Profiling relied on immunoSEQ multiplex PCR, and the TCRdb table lists in-frame clones only, not all of them. The sample lists 45,000 or so clones, 82% occurring once. The sample here was PBMCs, taken around atezolizumab (anti-PD-L1) treatment. All receptors come from a man aged 65-85 years with urothelial cancer.

This chain links TRBV19 with TRBJ1-2, with TRBD1 matching over 7 bases. Germline V gives CDR1 LNHDA, CDR2 SQIVND (reference sequence). Trimming took 5 bases from V and 14 from J; bases not matched to a gene: 11. This CDR3 is built from 12 residues. The CDR3 nucleotides read TGTGCCAGTAGTCTGGACAGGATTGCTAGGACCTTC. Residues: CASSLDRIARTF.

The genes are TRBV21-1 and TRBJ2-2; no check of the table's D call, TRBD1, against the DNA was made. TRBV21-1 is shown as a pseudogene. The CDR3 is made up of 15 amino acids. The CDR3 spells CASSRGGEGTGELFF. CDR3 sequence (DNA): TGTGCCAGCAGCAGAGGGGGAGAAGGCACCGGGGAGCTGTTTTTT.

This chain links TRBV6-6 with TRBJ2-7; D is perhaps TRBD2 (6 bases). Trimming shortened V by 2 bases and J by 0 bases, and 14 bases separated the two germline ends. Looked up from germline, CDR1 is MNHNY and CDR2 is SVGAGI (reference sequence). The length of the CDR3 is 16 residues. The CDR3 DNA reads as TGTGCCAGCAGTTACGGGGGGAAACAGAGCTCCTACGAGCAGTACTTC. Translating gives CASSYGGKQSSYEQYF.

This chain links TRBV5-1 with TRBJ1-5, with TRBD1 identical over 9 bases. V trimming: 4 bases; J trimming: 4 bases; junction bases outside the gene matches: 3. Germline CDR1 and CDR2: SGHRS and YFSETQ. The CDR3 is 14 amino acids. The CDR3 here is CASSAGTGNQPQHF. CDR3 in DNA: TGCGCCAGCAGCGCAGGGACAGGGAATCAGCCCCAGCATTTT.